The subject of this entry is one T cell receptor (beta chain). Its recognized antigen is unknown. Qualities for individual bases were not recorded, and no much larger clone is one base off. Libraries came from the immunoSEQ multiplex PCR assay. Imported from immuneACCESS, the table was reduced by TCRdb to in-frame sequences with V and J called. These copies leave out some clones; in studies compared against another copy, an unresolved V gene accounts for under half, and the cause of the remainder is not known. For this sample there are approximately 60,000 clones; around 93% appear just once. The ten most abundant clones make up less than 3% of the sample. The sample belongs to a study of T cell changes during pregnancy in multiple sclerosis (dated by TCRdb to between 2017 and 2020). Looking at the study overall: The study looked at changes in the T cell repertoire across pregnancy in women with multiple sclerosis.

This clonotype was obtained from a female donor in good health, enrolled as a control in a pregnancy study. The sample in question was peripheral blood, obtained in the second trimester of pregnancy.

In nucleotides, the sequence is TGTGCCAGCAGTGAAGAGGGAGATTCACCCCTCCACTTT. It is translated as CASSEEGDSPLHF. Recombination linked TRBV2 to TRBJ1-6; too little of a D gene remains to name it. V loses 1 base, J loses 8 bases, and the germline ends lie 6 bases apart. Via the germline V gene, CDR1 is SNHLY and CDR2 FYNNEI. The CDR3 holds 13 amino acids from the cysteine to the phenylalanine. The kept DNA is CDR3 alone, 39 bases in frame from the first base.